This TCR beta chain was identified during a study of blood T cell repertoires in COVID-19. The CDR3 totals 13 residues. Germline V lookup: CDR1 SGHRS, CDR2 YFSETQ. V lost 0 bases and J 7 bases, leaving 8 bases between the germline ends. In the original workflow: Researchers report that nucleated cell counts were estimated from reference gene primer amplification. Measured with immunoSEQ multiplex PCR; TCRdb has only the in-frame clones, and not every one. The V and J calls and clone size were taken over from that table, and D and trimming were inferred from the DNA. The sample includes about 110,000 clones, about 90% of them seen just once.

The V and J genes are TRBV5-1 and TRBJ1-5; D is unclear. This clonotype was sampled from a human donor in a cohort sampled during active COVID-19. What was sequenced was peripheral blood. CDR3 DNA: TGCGCCAGCAGCTTGGAGCGGGGACAGCCCCAGCATTTT. The encoded protein is CASSLERGQPQHF.